The clone carrying this T cell receptor beta chain was counted many times. Its antigen remains unknown. The V end lost 0 bases, the J end lost 0 bases, and 11 bases lay between the germline ends. The CDR3 is 16 amino acids. The germline V gene has CDR1 SGHRS and CDR2 YFSETQ. This entry belongs to a study of T-cell reconstitution after alpha-beta-depleted transplantation in children. Study outcomes and limitations: Surviving recipient T cells and thymic progenitors underlay high day-60 TCRbeta diversity in some patients. Reportedly, roughly two months post-transplant, alpha-beta T cells arose from several hundred expanded graft clones. By one year post-transplant, T-cell counts and diversity largely arose from T cells that were newly produced.

The authors prepared the TCRbeta library with unique molecular identifiers. TCRdb processed the PCR reads anew with MiXCR; each CDR3 protein has one entry. Of tens of thousands of distinct CDR3 sequences listed, roughly 4.9% are singletons. This material consisted of PBMCs, mostly from graft donor cells, taken 180 days after TCRalphabeta/CD19-depleted stem cell transplant. This chain connects TRBV5-1 to TRBJ2-3; D assignment may be TRBD1 or TRBD2 (5 bases each). The TCR sequence derives from a boy under three years old who had a stem cell transplant for acute myeloid leukemia, so the T cells may come from the graft donor. CDR3 loop: CASSLDGATSTDTQYF. The CDR3 nucleotides are TGCGCCAGCAGCTTGGACGGGGCAACTAGCACAGATACGCAGTATTTT. Full variable domain (missing parts from reference TRBV5-1 and TRBJ2-3): KAGVTQTPRYLIKTRGQQVTLSCSPISGHRSVSWYQQTPGQGLQFLFEYFSETQRNKGNFPGRFSGRQFSNSRSEMNVSTLELGDSALYLCASSLDGATSTDTQYFGPGTRLTVL.